The clone carrying this T cell receptor (beta chain) occurred once. The entry originates in a study of T cell changes during pregnancy in multiple sclerosis. This CDR3 is 15 amino acids long. CDR1 is SQVTM and CDR2 is ANQGSEA in the germline V gene. V was clipped by 4 bases and J by 5 bases, with 20 bases between them. Produced via immunoSEQ multiplex PCR; TCRdb's table is partial and in-frame only. The table lists tens of thousands of clones, approximately 95% of them singletons. This sample comprised peripheral blood, obtained in the second trimester of pregnancy. V usage is TRBV29-1 and J usage is TRBJ1-1; tentative D call: TRBD1 (5 bases). This TCR came from a female donor in good health, enrolled as a control in a pregnancy study. The CDR3 here is CSVGDQEGWGTEAFF. Written as DNA, the CDR3 is TGCAGCGTTGGGGACCAGGAGGGGTGGGGTACTGAAGCTTTCTTT.